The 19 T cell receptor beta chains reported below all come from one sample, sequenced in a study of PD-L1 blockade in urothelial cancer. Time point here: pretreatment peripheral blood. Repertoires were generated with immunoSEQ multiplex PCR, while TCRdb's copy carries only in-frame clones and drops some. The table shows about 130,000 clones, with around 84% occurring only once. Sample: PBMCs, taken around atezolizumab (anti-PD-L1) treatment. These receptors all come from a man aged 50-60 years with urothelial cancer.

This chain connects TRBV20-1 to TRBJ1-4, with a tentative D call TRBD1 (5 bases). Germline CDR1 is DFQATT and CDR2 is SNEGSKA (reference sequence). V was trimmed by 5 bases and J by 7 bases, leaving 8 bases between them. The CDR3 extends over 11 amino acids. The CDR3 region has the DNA TGCAGTGCTCAGGGCGGTGAAAAACTGTTTTTT. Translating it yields CSAQGGEKLFF.

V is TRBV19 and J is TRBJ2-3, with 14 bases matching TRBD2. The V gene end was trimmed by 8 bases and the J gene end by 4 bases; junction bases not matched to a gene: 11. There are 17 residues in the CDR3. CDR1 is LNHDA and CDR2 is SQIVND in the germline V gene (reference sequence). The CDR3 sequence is CASREPGLAGVADTQYF. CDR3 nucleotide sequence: TGTGCCAGTCGAGAGCCGGGACTAGCGGGAGTGGCAGATACGCAGTATTTT.

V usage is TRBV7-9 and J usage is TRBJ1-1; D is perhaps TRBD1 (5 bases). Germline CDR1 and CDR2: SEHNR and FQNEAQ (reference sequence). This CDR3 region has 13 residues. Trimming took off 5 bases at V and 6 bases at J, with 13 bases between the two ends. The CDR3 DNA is TGTGCCAGCAGCCCAGCTCACAGGCCTGAAGCTTTCTTT. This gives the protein CASSPAHRPEAFF.

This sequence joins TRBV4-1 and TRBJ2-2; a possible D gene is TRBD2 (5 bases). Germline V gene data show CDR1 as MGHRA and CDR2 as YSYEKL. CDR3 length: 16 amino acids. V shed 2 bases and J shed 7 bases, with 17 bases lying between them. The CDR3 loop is CASSQTPRVGFGELFF. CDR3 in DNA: TGCGCCAGCAGCCAAACCCCGAGGGTGGGCTTCGGGGAGCTGTTTTTT.

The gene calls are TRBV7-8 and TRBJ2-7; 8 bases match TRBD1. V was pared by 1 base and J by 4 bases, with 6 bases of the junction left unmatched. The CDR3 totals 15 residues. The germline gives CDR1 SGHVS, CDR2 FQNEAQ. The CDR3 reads CASSLVPGGPYEQYF. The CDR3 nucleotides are TGTGCCAGCAGCTTAGTCCCAGGGGGCCCGTACGAGCAGTACTTC. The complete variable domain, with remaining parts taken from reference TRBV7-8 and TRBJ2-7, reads GAGVSQSPRYKVAKRGQDVALRCDPISGHVSLFWYQQALGQGPEFLTYFQNEAQLDKSGLPSDRFFAERPEGSVSTLKIQRTQQEDSAVYLCASSLVPGGPYEQYFGPGTRLTVT.

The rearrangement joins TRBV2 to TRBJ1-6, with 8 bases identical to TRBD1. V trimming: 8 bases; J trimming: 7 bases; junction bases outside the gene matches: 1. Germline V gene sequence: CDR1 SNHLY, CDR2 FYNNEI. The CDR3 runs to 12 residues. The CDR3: CASGTGNSPLHF. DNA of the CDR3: TGTGCCAGCGGGACAGGAAATTCACCCCTCCACTTT.

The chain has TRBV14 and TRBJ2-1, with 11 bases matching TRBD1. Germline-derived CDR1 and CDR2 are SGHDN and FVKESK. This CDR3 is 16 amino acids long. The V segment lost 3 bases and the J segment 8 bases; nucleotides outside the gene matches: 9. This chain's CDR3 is CASSHDRTGGLDEQFF. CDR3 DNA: TGTGCCAGCAGCCATGATCGGACAGGGGGCTTGGATGAGCAGTTCTTC. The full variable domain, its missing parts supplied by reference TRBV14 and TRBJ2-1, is EAGVTQFPSHSVIEKGQTVTLRCDPISGHDNLYWYRRVMGKEIKFLLHFVKESKQDESGMPNNRFLAERTGGTYSTLKVQPAELEDSGVYFCASSHDRTGGLDEQFFGPGTRLTVL.

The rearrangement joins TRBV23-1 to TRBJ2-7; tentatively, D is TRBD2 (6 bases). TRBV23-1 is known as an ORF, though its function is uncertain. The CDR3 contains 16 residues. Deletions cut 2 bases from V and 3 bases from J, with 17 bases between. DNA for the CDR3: TGCGCCAGCAGTCAACCTTGGCGGGGAGAGGGCTACGAGCAGTACTTC. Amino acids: CASSQPWRGEGYEQYF.

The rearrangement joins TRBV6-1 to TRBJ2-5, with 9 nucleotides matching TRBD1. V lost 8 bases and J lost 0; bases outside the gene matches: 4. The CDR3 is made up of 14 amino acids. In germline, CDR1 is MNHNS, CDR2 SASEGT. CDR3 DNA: TGTGCCAGCCGTCGGGACAGGGACCAAGAGACCCAGTACTTC. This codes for CASRRDRDQETQYF.

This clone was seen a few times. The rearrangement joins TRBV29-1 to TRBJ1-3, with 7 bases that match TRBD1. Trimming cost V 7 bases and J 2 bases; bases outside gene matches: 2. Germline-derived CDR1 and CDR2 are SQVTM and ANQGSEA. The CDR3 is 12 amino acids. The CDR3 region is CSGQGAGNTIYF. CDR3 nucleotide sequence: TGCAGCGGACAGGGTGCTGGAAACACCATATATTTT.

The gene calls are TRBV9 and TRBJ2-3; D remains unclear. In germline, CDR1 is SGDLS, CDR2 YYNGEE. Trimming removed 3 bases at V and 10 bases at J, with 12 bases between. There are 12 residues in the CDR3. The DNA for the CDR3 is TGTGCCAGCAGCGACGGTCCCGTCCCGCAGTATTTT. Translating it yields CASSDGPVPQYF.

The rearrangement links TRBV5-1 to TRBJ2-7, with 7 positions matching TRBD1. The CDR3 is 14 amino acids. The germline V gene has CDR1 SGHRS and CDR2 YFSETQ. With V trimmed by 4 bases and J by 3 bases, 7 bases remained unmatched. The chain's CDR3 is CASSMGDRFYEQYF. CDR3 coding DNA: TGCGCCAGCAGCATGGGGGACAGATTCTACGAGCAGTACTTC.

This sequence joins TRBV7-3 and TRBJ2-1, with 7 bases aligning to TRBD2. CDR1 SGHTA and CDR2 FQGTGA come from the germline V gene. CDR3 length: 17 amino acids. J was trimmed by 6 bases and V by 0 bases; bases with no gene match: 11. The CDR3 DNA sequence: TGTGCCAGCAGCTTAACTGGCTCGGGAGGCCAGGGCAATGAGCAGTTCTTC. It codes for CASSLTGSGGQGNEQFF.

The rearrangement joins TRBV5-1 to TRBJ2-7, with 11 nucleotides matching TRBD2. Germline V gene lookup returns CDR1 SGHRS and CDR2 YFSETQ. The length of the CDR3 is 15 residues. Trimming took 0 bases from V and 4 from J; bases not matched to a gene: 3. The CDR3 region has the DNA TGCGCCAGCAGCTTGGAAGGGACTAGCGGATACGAGCAGTACTTC. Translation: CASSLEGTSGYEQYF.

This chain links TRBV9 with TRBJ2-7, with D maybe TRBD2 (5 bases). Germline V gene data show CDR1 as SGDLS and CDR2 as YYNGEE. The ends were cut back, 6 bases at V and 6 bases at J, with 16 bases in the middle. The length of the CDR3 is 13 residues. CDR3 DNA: TGTGCCAGCAACAACGCCCGGGATGGCGAGCAGTACTTC. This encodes CASNNARDGEQYF.

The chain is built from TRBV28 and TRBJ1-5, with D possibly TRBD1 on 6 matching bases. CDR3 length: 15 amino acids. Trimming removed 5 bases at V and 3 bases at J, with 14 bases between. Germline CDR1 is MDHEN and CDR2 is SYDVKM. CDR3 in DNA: TGTGCCAGCAGTCCTCCACAGGGAAACAATCAGCCCCAGCATTTT. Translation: CASSPPQGNNQPQHF.

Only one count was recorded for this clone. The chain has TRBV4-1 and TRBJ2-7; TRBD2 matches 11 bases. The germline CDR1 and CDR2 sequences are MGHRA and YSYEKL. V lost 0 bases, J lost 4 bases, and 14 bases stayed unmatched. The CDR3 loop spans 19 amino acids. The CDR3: CASSQEGPGVAGGNYEQYF. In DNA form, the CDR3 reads TGCGCCAGCAGCCAAGAAGGGCCTGGAGTAGCGGGAGGGAATTACGAGCAGTACTTC.

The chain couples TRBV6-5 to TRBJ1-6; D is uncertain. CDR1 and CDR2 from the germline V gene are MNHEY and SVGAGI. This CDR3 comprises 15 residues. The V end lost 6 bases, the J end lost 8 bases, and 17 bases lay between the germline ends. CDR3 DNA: TGTGCCAGCAGCTCCCGGCCAACCGGGGATTCACCCCTCCACTTT. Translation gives CASSSRPTGDSPLHF.

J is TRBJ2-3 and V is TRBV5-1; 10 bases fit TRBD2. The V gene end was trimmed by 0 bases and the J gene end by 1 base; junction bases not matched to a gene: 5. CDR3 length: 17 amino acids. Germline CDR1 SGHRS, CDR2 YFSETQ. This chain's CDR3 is CASSLVPSGSGTDTQYF. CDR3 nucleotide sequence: TGCGCCAGCAGCTTGGTCCCTAGCGGGAGCGGCACAGATACGCAGTATTTT.